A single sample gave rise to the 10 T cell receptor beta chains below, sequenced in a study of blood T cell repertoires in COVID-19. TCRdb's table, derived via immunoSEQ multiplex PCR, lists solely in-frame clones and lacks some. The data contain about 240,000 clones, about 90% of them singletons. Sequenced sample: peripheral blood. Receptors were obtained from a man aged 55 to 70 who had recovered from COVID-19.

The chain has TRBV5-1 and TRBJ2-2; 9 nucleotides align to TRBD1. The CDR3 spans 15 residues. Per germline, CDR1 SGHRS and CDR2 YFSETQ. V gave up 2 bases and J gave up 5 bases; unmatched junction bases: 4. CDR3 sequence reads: CASSLQGALTGELFF. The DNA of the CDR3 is TGCGCCAGCAGCTTACAGGGGGCTCTAACCGGGGAGCTGTTTTTT.

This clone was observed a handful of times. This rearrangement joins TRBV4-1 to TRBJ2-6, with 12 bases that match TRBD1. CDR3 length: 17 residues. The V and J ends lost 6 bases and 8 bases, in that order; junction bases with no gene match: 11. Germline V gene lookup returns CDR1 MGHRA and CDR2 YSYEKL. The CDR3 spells CASRDGTGGARSNVLTF. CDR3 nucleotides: TGCGCCAGCAGAGACGGGACAGGGGGCGCCCGTTCCAACGTCCTGACTTTC.

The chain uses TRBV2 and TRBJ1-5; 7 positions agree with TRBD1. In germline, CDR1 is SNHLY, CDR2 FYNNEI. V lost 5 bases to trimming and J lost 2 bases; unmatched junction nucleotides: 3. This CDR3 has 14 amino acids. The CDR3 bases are TGTGCCAGCAGTCCCGGACAGGGCAATCAGCCCCAGCATTTT. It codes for CASSPGQGNQPQHF.

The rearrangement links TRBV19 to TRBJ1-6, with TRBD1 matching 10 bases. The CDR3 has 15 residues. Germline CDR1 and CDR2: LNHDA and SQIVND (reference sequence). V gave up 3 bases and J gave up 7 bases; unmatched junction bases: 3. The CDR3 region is CASSMKGQGNSPLHF. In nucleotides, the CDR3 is TGTGCCAGTAGTATGAAGGGACAGGGGAATTCACCCCTCCACTTT.

The CDR3 sequence: CASSSGTGGSGTGELFF. CDR3 in DNA: TGTGCCAGCAGTTCCGGGACAGGGGGCTCGGGCACCGGGGAGCTGTTTTTT. The V gene is TRBV7-9, the J gene TRBJ2-2, with 12 bases identical to TRBD1. CDR3 size: 17 residues. Germline CDR1 SEHNR, CDR2 FQNEAQ (reference sequence). V shed 6 bases, J shed 4 bases, and the junction held 9 bases outside the gene matches.

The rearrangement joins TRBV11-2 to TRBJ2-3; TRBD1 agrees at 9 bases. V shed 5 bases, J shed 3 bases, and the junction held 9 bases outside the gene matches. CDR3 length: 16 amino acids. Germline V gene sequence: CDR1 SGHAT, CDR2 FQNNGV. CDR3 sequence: CASSLRGTGNTDTQYF. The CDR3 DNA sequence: TGTGCCAGCAGCCTAAGGGGGACAGGGAATACAGATACGCAGTATTTT.

CDR3 loop: CASSDRDWGDTQYF. In DNA, the CDR3 is TGTGCCAGCAGTGACCGGGACTGGGGGGATACGCAGTATTTT. The chain joins TRBV6-1 to TRBJ2-3; TRBD2 is a possible D gene (6 bases). This CDR3 region has 14 residues. CDR1 is MNHNS and CDR2 is SASEGT in the germline V gene. V was shortened by 3 bases and J by 6 bases, with 13 bases between the two germline ends.

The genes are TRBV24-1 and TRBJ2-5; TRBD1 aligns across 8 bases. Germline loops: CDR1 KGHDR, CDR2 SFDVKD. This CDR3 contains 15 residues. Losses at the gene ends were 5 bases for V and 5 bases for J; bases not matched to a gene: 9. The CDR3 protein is CATSAGQGWMETQYF. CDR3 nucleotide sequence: TGTGCCACCAGTGCCGGACAGGGTTGGATGGAGACCCAGTACTTC.

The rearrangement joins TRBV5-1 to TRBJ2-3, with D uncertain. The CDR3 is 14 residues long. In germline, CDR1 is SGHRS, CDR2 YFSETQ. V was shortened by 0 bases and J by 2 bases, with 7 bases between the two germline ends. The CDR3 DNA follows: TGCGCCAGCAGCTTGGTTCGGTTCACAGATACGCAGTATTTT. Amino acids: CASSLVRFTDTQYF.

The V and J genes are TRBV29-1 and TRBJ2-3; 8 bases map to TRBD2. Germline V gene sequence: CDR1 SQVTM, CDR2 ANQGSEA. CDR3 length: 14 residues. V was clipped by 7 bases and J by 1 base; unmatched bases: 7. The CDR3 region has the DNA TGCAGCGCCCCGGGACTAGGTGGCACAGATACGCAGTATTTT. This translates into CSAPGLGGTDTQYF.